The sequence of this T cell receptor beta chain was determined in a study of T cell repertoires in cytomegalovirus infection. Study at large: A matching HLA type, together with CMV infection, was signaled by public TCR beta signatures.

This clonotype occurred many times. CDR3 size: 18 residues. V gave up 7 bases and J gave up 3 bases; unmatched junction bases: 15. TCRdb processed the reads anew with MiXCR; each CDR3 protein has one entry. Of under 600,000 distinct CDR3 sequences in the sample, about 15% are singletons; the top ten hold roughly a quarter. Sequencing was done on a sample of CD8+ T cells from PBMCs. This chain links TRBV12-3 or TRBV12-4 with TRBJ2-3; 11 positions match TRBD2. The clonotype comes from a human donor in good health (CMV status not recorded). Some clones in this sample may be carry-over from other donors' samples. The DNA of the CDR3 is TGTGCCAGCACCCCGACTAGCGGGGATTCTCCAGGGACAGATACGCAGTATTTT. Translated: CASTPTSGDSPGTDTQYF.